The clone carrying this TCR beta chain showed up many times. In this cohort, patients with other autoimmune diseases, uncontrolled infections, pregnancy or lactation were excluded. The data are from a study of Graves' ophthalmopathy and Graves' hyperthyroidism. Study-wide context: Stable hyperthyroidism was defined by absence of ophthalmopathy within 18 months of follow-up.

The TCR beta CDR3 regions underwent amplification from RNA transcripts. After a first-round RT-PCR with HTBI primers, a second-round multiplex PCR was run. TCRdb analysed the multiplex PCR reads with MiXCR anew, one entry per CDR3 protein. The profile shows about 550,000 distinct CDR3 sequences, roughly 40% of them singletons. Looked up from germline, CDR1 is DFQATT and CDR2 is SNEGSKA (reference sequence). Trimming pared 5 bases from V and 0 bases from J, leaving 14 bases between. The CDR3 extends over 16 amino acids. The J gene is TRBJ2-6, the V gene TRBV20-1; D not resolved. The sequence was obtained from an adult man with Graves' hyperthyroidism. The sequenced sample consisted of peripheral blood or thyroid tissue (not recorded which). The CDR3: CSAGLLGGSGANVLTF. The CDR3 nucleotides read TGCAGTGCTGGGCTTCTGGGCGGCTCTGGGGCCAACGTCCTGACTTTC.